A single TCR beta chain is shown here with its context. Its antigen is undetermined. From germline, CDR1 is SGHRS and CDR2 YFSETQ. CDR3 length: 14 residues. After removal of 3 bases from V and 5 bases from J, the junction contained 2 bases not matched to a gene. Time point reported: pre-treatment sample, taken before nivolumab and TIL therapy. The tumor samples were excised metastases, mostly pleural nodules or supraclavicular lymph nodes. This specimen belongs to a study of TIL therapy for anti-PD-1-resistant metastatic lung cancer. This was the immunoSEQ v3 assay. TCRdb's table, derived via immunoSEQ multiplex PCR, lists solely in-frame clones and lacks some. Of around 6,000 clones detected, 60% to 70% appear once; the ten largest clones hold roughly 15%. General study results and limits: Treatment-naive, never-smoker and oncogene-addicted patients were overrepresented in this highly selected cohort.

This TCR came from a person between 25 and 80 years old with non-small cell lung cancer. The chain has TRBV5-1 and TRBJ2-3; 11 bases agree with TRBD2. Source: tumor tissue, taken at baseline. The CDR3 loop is CASSYGLAGDTQYF. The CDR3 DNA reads TGCGCCAGCAGCTATGGACTAGCGGGAGATACGCAGTATTTT.